One sample yielded the 27 T cell receptor beta chains listed below, sequenced in a study of cytomegalovirus exposure and HLA in healthy donors. The PCR was carried out with 60 Vbeta primers and 13 Jbeta primers. Assay: immunoSEQ multiplex PCR; the TCRdb copy retains only in-frame clones and omits some. The table records more than 150,000 clones, around 82% of them present only once. The material sequenced was PBMCs. These TCRs come from a boy younger than 10 in good health and CMV-seronegative.

The J gene is TRBJ2-3, the V gene TRBV27; D is perhaps TRBD2 (6 bases). Per germline, CDR1 MNHEY and CDR2 SMNVEV (reference sequence). This CDR3 contains 13 residues. The V end was cut by 6 bases, the J end by 3 bases, with 10 bases between. The CDR3 DNA is TGTGCCAGCAGCCCTGGGGGGACAGATACGCAGTATTTT. Translating it yields CASSPGGTDTQYF.

This sequence joins TRBV6-5 and TRBJ2-7; TRBD1 is a possible D gene (6 bases). V dropped 2 bases and J dropped 4 bases, with 12 bases sitting between them. This CDR3 comprises 14 residues. The V gene's germline CDR1 is MNHEY and CDR2 SVGAGI. The CDR3 sequence: CASSYARGEYEQYF. CDR3 nucleotides: TGTGCCAGCAGTTACGCCAGGGGAGAGTACGAGCAGTACTTC.

V usage is TRBV2 and J usage is TRBJ2-7, with unresolved D. CDR3 size: 12 residues. Germline V CDR1 and CDR2: SNHLY, FYNNEI. V lost 3 bases, J lost 1 base, and 4 bases lay in between. CDR3 sequence reads: CASSDSSYEQYF. CDR3 coding DNA: TGTGCCAGCAGTGACAGTTCCTACGAGCAGTACTTC.

The rearrangement uses TRBV7-3 and TRBJ2-1; D perhaps matches TRBD2 (6 bases). Germline CDR1 reads SGHTA; CDR2 reads FQGTGA. The V gene lost 2 bases and the J gene lost 7 bases, with 6 bases spanning the gap. The CDR3 consists of 12 residues. This CDR3 is CASSLGLNEQFF. CDR3 bases: TGTGCCAGCAGCTTAGGACTAAATGAGCAGTTCTTC.

The chain carries TRBV29-1 and TRBJ2-7, with 12 nucleotides matching TRBD2. The CDR3 extends over 14 amino acids. In germline, CDR1 is SQVTM, CDR2 ANQGSEA. The ends lost 5 bases at V and 1 base at J; junction bases unmatched: 3. CDR3 loop: CSVLAGGLSYEQYF. The CDR3 nucleotides are TGCAGCGTTCTAGCGGGAGGGCTTTCCTACGAGCAGTACTTC.

The rearrangement links TRBV9 to TRBJ2-3, with TRBD1 matching over 7 bases. The ends lost 4 bases at V and 1 base at J; junction bases unmatched: 6. This CDR3 has 15 residues. Germline CDR1 is SGDLS and CDR2 is YYNGEE. The DNA of the CDR3 is TGTGCCAGCAGCCCCGGGGACAGACGCACAGATACGCAGTATTTT. This sequence encodes CASSPGDRRTDTQYF.

This clone was detected a few times. Different DNA sequences within this sample yield the same CDR3. This CDR3 reads CASSLAGNQPQHF. The CDR3 DNA is TGTGCCAGCAGCTTGGCGGGGAATCAGCCCCAGCATTTT. The rearrangement links TRBV5-6 to TRBJ1-5; D gene ambiguous. The CDR3 extends over 13 amino acids. The germline CDR1 and CDR2 sequences are SGHDT and YYEEEE. Trimming pared 0 bases from V and 4 bases from J, leaving 5 bases between.

This chain connects TRBV5-1 to TRBJ2-7, with 9 bases matching TRBD2. The CDR3 sequence is 19 residues long. V shed 2 bases, J shed 2 bases, and the junction held 17 bases outside the gene matches. Germline V gives CDR1 SGHRS, CDR2 YFSETQ. The CDR3 DNA sequence: TGCGCCAGCAGCTTTTTTGCTTCTAAAGCGGGAGGAGACGCCTACGAGCAGTACTTC. Protein product: CASSFFASKAGGDAYEQYF.

CDR3: CASSLDGGFSNQPQHF. DNA for the CDR3: TGTGCCAGCAGCTTAGATGGGGGGTTTAGCAATCAGCCCCAGCATTTT. The chain carries TRBV7-2 and TRBJ1-5; D possibly corresponds to TRBD1 (5 bases). The CDR3 length is 16 residues. The germline V gene encodes CDR1 SGHTA and CDR2 FQGNSA. Trimming removed 1 base at V and 0 bases at J, with 10 bases between. Together with reference TRBV7-2 and TRBJ1-5, the CDR3 gives the full variable domain: GAGVSQSPSNKVTEKGKDVELRCDPISGHTALYWYRQSLGQGLEFLIYFQGNSAPDKSGLPSDRFSAERTGGSVSTLTIQRTQQEDSAVYLCASSLDGGFSNQPQHFGDGTRLSIL.

This sequence joins TRBV6-1 and TRBJ1-4; D perhaps matches TRBD1 (5 bases). Germline CDR1 reads MNHNS; CDR2 reads SASEGT. The CDR3 runs 15 residues. V was shortened by 3 bases and J by 0 bases, with 8 bases between the two germline ends. The DNA of the CDR3 is TGTGCCAGCAGTGATCCAGGGACAACTAATGAAAAACTGTTTTTT. Encoded protein: CASSDPGTTNEKLFF.

This chain links TRBV6-1 with TRBJ2-2; 13 bases are a match to TRBD2. Germline V gene sequence: CDR1 MNHNS, CDR2 SASEGT. The length of the CDR3 is 17 residues. Trimming removed 1 base from V and 5 bases from J; junction bases left unmatched: 4. This CDR3 is CASSEEMGLAGTGELFF. In DNA form, the CDR3 reads TGTGCCAGCAGTGAAGAAATGGGACTAGCGGGAACCGGGGAGCTGTTTTTT.

The V call is TRBV12-1, the J call TRBJ2-7; whether TRBD2, the table's D call, matches the DNA was not checked. TRBV12-1 is annotated as a pseudogene. The CDR3 contains 16 residues. For the CDR3, the DNA is TGTGCCAGCAGCTTGGCCGGGACTAGCGGATACTACGAGCAGTACTTC. Translating gives CASSLAGTSGYYEQYF.

V and J are TRBV7-8 and TRBJ2-7, with TRBD2 matching over 8 bases. With V trimmed by 2 bases and J by 2 bases, 8 bases remained unmatched. Looked up from germline, CDR1 is SGHVS and CDR2 is FQNEAQ. The CDR3 is 16 amino acids. The CDR3 region has the DNA TGTGCCAGCAGCTTAATTAGCGGGACGTCTCCCTACGAGCAGTACTTC. This gives the protein CASSLISGTSPYEQYF. Combining the CDR3 with reference TRBV7-8 and TRBJ2-7 gives the whole variable domain GAGVSQSPRYKVAKRGQDVALRCDPISGHVSLFWYQQALGQGPEFLTYFQNEAQLDKSGLPSDRFFAERPEGSVSTLKIQRTQQEDSAVYLCASSLISGTSPYEQYFGPGTRLTVT.

V and J are TRBV2 and TRBJ2-7; 7 bases fit TRBD2. This CDR3 has 14 amino acids. The germline CDR1 and CDR2 sequences are SNHLY and FYNNEI. V lost 6 bases to trimming and J lost 0 bases; unmatched junction nucleotides: 5. The CDR3 bases are TGTGCCAGCAGGTCCCTAGCGGACTCCTACGAGCAGTACTTC. This gives the protein CASRSLADSYEQYF.

The chain has TRBV29-1 and TRBJ1-5, with 8 nucleotides matching TRBD1. Germline-derived CDR1 and CDR2 are SQVTM and ANQGSEA. J gave up 7 bases and V 4 bases, and 6 bases lay outside the gene matches. This CDR3 is 13 amino acids long. CDR3 region: CSVVTTGDQPQHF. The CDR3 DNA follows: TGCAGCGTTGTAACGACAGGGGACCAGCCCCAGCATTTT.

The V and J genes are TRBV30 and TRBJ1-1; 7 bases are shared with TRBD1. CDR1 and CDR2 (germline): GTSNPN, SVGIG (reference sequence). V shed 0 bases, J shed 1 base, and the junction held 14 bases outside the gene matches. The CDR3 totals 18 residues. The CDR3 loop reads CAWSVQVRQGPGNTEAFF. The CDR3 DNA reads TGTGCCTGGAGTGTACAAGTCAGACAGGGACCGGGGAACACTGAAGCTTTCTTT. Combining the CDR3 with reference TRBV30 and TRBJ1-1 gives the whole variable domain SQTIHQWPATLVQPVGSPLSLECTVEGTSNPNLYWYRQAAGRGLQLLFYSVGIGQISSEVPQNLSASRPQDRQFILSSKKLLLSDSGFYLCAWSVQVRQGPGNTEAFFGQGTRLTVV.

This clone has a single count. This chain links TRBV4-2 with TRBJ2-7; a weak D match, TRBD1 (6 bases). The ends were cut back, 0 bases at V and 1 base at J, with 10 bases in the middle. The CDR3 is made up of 15 amino acids. Germline V gene data show CDR1 as LGHNA and CDR2 as YNFKEQ. CDR3 bases: TGTGCCAGCAGCCAAGACAGGGGTCGGTCCTACGAGCAGTACTTC. Translating gives CASSQDRGRSYEQYF.

The chain recombines TRBV5-1 with TRBJ1-3; possibly TRBD1 for D (5 bases). Deletions cut 4 bases from V and 2 bases from J, with 10 bases between. The CDR3 extends over 14 amino acids. Germline CDR1 SGHRS, CDR2 YFSETQ. CDR3 region: CASSPDSPGNTIYF. DNA for the CDR3: TGCGCCAGCAGCCCCGACAGTCCTGGAAACACCATATATTTT.

This clone was seen only a few times. The chain combines TRBV6-5 with TRBJ1-1; no reliable D call. With 4 bases removed from V and 3 bases from J, the gap between germline ends came to 12 bases. Germline loops: CDR1 MNHEY, CDR2 SVGAGI. The CDR3 is 14 amino acids. CDR3: CASSSQIRDTEAFF. CDR3 bases: TGTGCCAGCAGTTCACAGATCCGTGACACTGAAGCTTTCTTT.

This clone was picked up a small number of times. The rearrangement joins TRBV5-4 to TRBJ1-1; D gene ambiguous. Per the germline V gene, CDR1 is SGHNT and CDR2 is YYREEE (reference sequence). CDR3 length: 15 amino acids. With 3 bases removed from V and 2 bases from J, the gap between germline ends came to 14 bases. The CDR3 region is CASSSAGSQNTEAFF. DNA for the CDR3: TGTGCCAGCAGCTCGGCCGGGAGCCAAAACACTGAAGCTTTCTTT.

The chain recombines TRBV4-1 with TRBJ2-2; 8 bases agree with TRBD2. Germline CDR1 and CDR2: MGHRA and YSYEKL. V shed 4 bases and J 7 bases; nucleotides not matched to a gene: 11. CDR3 length: 16 amino acids. CDR3 region: CASSLRGGLVIGELFF. The DNA of the CDR3 is TGCGCCAGCAGCCTAAGAGGGGGACTAGTAATCGGGGAGCTGTTTTTT.

The chain has TRBV6-6 and TRBJ1-1; D is ambiguous. This CDR3 comprises 13 residues. CDR1 MNHNY and CDR2 SVGAGI come from the germline V gene (reference sequence). V was cut by 6 bases and J by 2 bases, with 10 bases left in between. The CDR3 spells CASSESGNTEAFF. Written as DNA, the CDR3 is TGTGCCAGCAGCGAGTCAGGTAACACTGAAGCTTTCTTT.

This chain links TRBV21-1 with TRBJ2-1; the D segment call TRBD2 is taken from the table without a DNA check. TRBV21-1 is deemed a pseudogene. This CDR3 is built from 14 residues. The CDR3 coding sequence is TGTGCCAGCGGGGGGGACTGCTCGTACAATGAGCAGTTCTTC. It translates to CASGGDCSYNEQFF.

Turning to this clone: The junction differs from germline at one of its ends, possibly a read error. This rearrangement joins TRBV7-9 to TRBJ2-1; 15 bases are shared with TRBD2. From germline, CDR1 is SEHNR and CDR2 FQNEAQ (reference sequence). CDR3 length: 15 residues. The CDR3 here is CTSSERTSGRAEQFF. Here the CDR3 DNA reads TGTACCAGCAGCGAGAGGACTAGCGGGAGGGCTGAGCAGTTCTTC.

The chain links TRBV30 to TRBJ1-3; D is ambiguous. V was clipped by 5 bases and J by 0 bases, with 14 bases between them. CDR1 and CDR2 (germline): GTSNPN, SVGIG (reference sequence). This CDR3 is built from 15 residues. The CDR3 nucleotides read TGTGCCTGGGTACCACCTGATAGCTCTGGAAACACCATATATTTT. Residues: CAWVPPDSSGNTIYF.

This chain links TRBV5-4 with TRBJ2-1; D remains ambiguous. V gave up 6 bases and J gave up 6 bases, with 10 bases separating them. CDR1 and CDR2 (germline): SGHNT, YYREEE (reference sequence). This CDR3 is built from 12 residues. The CDR3 spells CASIGSGNEQFF. The CDR3, as DNA: TGTGCCAGCATCGGGTCCGGCAATGAGCAGTTCTTC.

This clone was detected only a few times. This chain links TRBV6-6 with TRBJ2-3, with no clear D. The CDR3 spans 14 residues. Trimming shortened V by 6 bases and J by 4 bases, and 14 bases separated the two germline ends. Germline V gene data show CDR1 as MNHNY and CDR2 as SVGAGI (reference sequence). CDR3 loop: CASSHGLNADTQYF. In DNA, the CDR3 is TGTGCCAGCAGCCACGGGTTAAACGCAGATACGCAGTATTTT.